A selection of T cell receptor beta chains follows, all from one sample in a study of blood T cell repertoires in COVID-19. The method was immunoSEQ multiplex PCR; TCRdb's version includes in-frame clones alone and lacks a portion of them. The sample gives 170,000 or so clones, about 83% of which show up once; approximately 0.93% is in the top ten. Sequences were obtained from peripheral blood. The receptors were gathered from a woman aged 18-29 years who had recovered from COVID-19. Both conserved end residues are part of each CDR3. The order of the fields is J gene, clone size, V gene, D gene, CDR3 DNA, CDR3 protein. The D gene is left open where the match is weak. The size field is filled for only some rows; it gives once, few, many or a size class.

TRBJ2-1 NA TRBV5-4 TRBD2 TGTGCCAGCAGCGCGGGACTAGCGGGAGTCTTGGGGAATGAGCAGTTCTTC CASSAGLAGVLGNEQFF
TRBJ2-7 NA TRBV13 NA TGTGCCAGCAGCTTATTCCAGGAGGCCTCCTACGAGCAGTACTTC CASSLFQEASYEQYF
TRBJ2-3 NA TRBV2 TRBD2 TGTGCCAGCAGTGAAGCTAGCGGGGGGGCTTTAGTGACAGATACGCAGTATTTT CASSEASGGALVTDTQYF
TRBJ1-1 NA TRBV20-1 NA TGCAGTGTAGAAATAAACACTGAAGCTTTCTTT CSVEINTEAFF
TRBJ1-6 NA TRBV18 TRBD1 TGTGCCAGCTCCACCGACAGGGAAGCTTTCCACTTT CASSTDREAFHF
TRBJ1-1 NA TRBV7-3 NA TGTGCCAGCAGCCCAGGATCGGGGGGCGCGGGAGCTTTCTTT CASSPGSGGAGAFF
TRBJ1-6 NA TRBV18 TRBD1 TGTGCCAGCTCACAGACAGGGGGGTATTCACCCCTCCACTTT CASSQTGGYSPLHF
TRBJ2-2 NA TRBV6-5 TRBD2 TGTGCCAGCCAACTAGCGGGAGAGGCAAGGGAGCTGTTTTTT CASQLAGEARELFF
TRBJ2-3 few TRBV2 TRBD2 TGTGCCAGCAGTGAAGCGGGAGGGCCCGCAGATACGCAGTATTTT CASSEAGGPADTQYF
TRBJ2-7 NA TRBV29-1 NA TGCAGCGTTGAAGACAGCTCCTACGAGCAGTACTTC CSVEDSSYEQYF
TRBJ1-6 NA TRBV5-1 NA TGCGCCAGCAGCCTTAGCCATACCTATAATTCACCCCTCCACTTT CASSLSHTYNSPLHF
TRBJ1-6 NA TRBV3-1/TRBV3-2 TRBD1 TGTGCCAGCAGCGCTACAGGGGGGAGCTCCTATAATTCACCCCTCCACTTT CASSATGGSSYNSPLHF
TRBJ2-1 NA TRBV5-1 TRBD2 TGCGCCAGCAGCTCCGGACTAGCGGCATACAATGAGCAGTTCTTC CASSSGLAAYNEQFF
TRBJ2-3 NA TRBV4-1 NA TGCGCCAGCAGCCCAGGGGACGGACGCACAGATACGCAGTATTTT CASSPGDGRTDTQYF
TRBJ2-1 NA TRBV4-2 TRBD2 TGTGCCAGCAGCCAACACCGGACTAGCGGGGCGGATGAGCAGTTCTTC CASSQHRTSGADEQFF
TRBJ2-4 NA TRBV7-2 TRBD1 TGTGCCAGCAGCTTCGAGGGGACAGGACCCAGGGACTTC CASSFEGTGPRDF
TRBJ1-4 once TRBV7-9 NA TGTGCCAGCAGCAGTGGGGGGTACACTAATGAAAAACTGTTTTTT CASSSGGYTNEKLFF
TRBJ2-1 NA TRBV10-3 NA TGTGCCATCAGTGCCCGGGAGAACTCCTACAATGAGCAGTTCTTC CAISARENSYNEQFF
TRBJ1-5 NA TRBV7-8 NA TGTGCCAGCAGCGGCACGCCAGGGAGCAATCAGCCCCAGCATTTT CASSGTPGSNQPQHF
TRBJ2-2 NA TRBV19 NA TGTGCCACCTCTTACAGGGCCGGGGAGCTGTTTTTT CATSYRAGELFF
TRBJ1-5 NA TRBV24-1 NA TGTGCCACCAGTGATTCGCTAGGTGGGCAGCCCCAGCATTTT CATSDSLGGQPQHF
TRBJ1-5 NA TRBV6-2/TRBV6-3 NA TGTGCCAGCAGTTACGGTGGGCATGGCAATCAGCCCCAGCATTTT CASSYGGHGNQPQHF